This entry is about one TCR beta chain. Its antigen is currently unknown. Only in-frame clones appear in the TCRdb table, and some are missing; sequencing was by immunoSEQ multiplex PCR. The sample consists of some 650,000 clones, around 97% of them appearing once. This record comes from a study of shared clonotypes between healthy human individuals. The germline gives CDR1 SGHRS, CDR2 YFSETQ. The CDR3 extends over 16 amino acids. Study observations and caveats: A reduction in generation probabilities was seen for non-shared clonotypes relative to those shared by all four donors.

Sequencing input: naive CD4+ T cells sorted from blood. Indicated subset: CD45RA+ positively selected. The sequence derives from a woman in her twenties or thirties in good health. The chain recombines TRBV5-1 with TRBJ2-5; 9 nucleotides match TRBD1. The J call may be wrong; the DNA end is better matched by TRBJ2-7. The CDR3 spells CASSRTPDRGFYEQYF. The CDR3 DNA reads TGCGCCAGCAGCCGGACCCCGGACAGGGGATTCTACGAGCAGTACTTC.